The next 19 T cell receptor beta chains were all read from a single sample in a study of glioma-infiltrating T cells. The iRepertoire nested amplicon-rescue multiplex PCR amplified TCR alpha and beta CDR3s from RNA. In TCRdb, the multiplex PCR reads were re-called with MiXCR into one record per CDR3 protein. The sample lists more than 110,000 distinct CDR3 sequences; 35% to 50% were seen once. The material sequenced was glioma tissue, nonneoplastic brain tissue, or PBMCs (not recorded which). Every receptor here comes from a human donor with low-grade glioma or glioblastoma, undergoing nonglioma brain surgery, or in good health (not recorded which).

This clonotype occurred a few times. The V call is TRBV20-1, the J call TRBJ1-5, with D unclear. This CDR3 is built from 13 residues. Germline V lookup: CDR1 DFQATT, CDR2 SNEGSKA (reference sequence). The V gene lost 0 bases and the J gene lost 3 bases, with 6 bases spanning the gap. The chain's CDR3 is CSARDGTNQPQHF. In DNA, the CDR3 is TGCAGTGCTAGAGACGGCACCAATCAGCCCCAGCATTTT.

This clonotype appeared a few times. This chain uses TRBV28 with TRBJ1-2, with D hard to call. In germline, CDR1 is MDHEN, CDR2 SYDVKM. The CDR3 totals 11 residues. V was clipped by 2 bases and J by 7 bases, with 5 bases between them. DNA of the CDR3: TGTGCCAGCAGTTTAGCTACTGGCTACACCTTC. Translation: CASSLATGYTF.

This chain uses TRBV20-1 with TRBJ2-7, with D perhaps matching TRBD2 (5 bases). The CDR3 loop spans 14 amino acids. V was shortened by 1 base and J by 2 bases, with 12 bases between the two germline ends. Germline V CDR1 and CDR2: DFQATT, SNEGSKA (reference sequence). The CDR3 protein is CSARGPDSTYEQYF. CDR3 coding DNA: TGCAGTGCTAGAGGACCGGACTCCACCTACGAGCAGTACTTC.

This clonotype was counted once. The J gene is TRBJ2-5, the V gene TRBV2; D perhaps matches TRBD2 (6 bases). Trimming stripped 1 base from V and 5 bases from J, with 14 bases between. This CDR3 has 15 amino acids. Looked up from germline, CDR1 is SNHLY and CDR2 is FYNNEI. CDR3 DNA: TGTGCCAGCAGTGAAGTTGGATTGGAGGGGGAGACCCAGTACTTC. The encoded protein is CASSEVGLEGETQYF.

DNA for the CDR3: TGCGCCAGCAGCCGCCAAGGGACTACCGGTTTTTACGAGCAGTACTTC. Translation gives CASSRQGTTGFYEQYF. The rearrangement uses TRBV4-3 and TRBJ2-7, with 7 positions matching TRBD2. Germline values: CDR1 LGHNA, CDR2 YSLEER. The CDR3 has 16 amino acids. With V trimmed by 4 bases and J by 4 bases, 13 bases remained unmatched.

In this sample, this clonotype turned up once. V usage is TRBV7-2 and J usage is TRBJ1-2, with D unclear. Germline CDR1 reads SGHTA; CDR2 reads FQGNSA. V lost 3 bases, J lost 0 bases, and 5 bases lay in between. The CDR3 extends over 13 amino acids. The CDR3 loop is CASSFAANYGYTF. In DNA, the CDR3 is TGTGCCAGCAGCTTCGCAGCTAACTATGGCTACACCTTC.

The chain couples TRBV18 to TRBJ2-3; D gene uncertain. Germline-derived CDR1 and CDR2 are KGHSH and LQKENI. The CDR3 extends over 15 amino acids. Trimming took 2 bases from V and 1 from J, leaving 10 bases between them. The CDR3 sequence: CASSPRNSGTDTQYF. CDR3 DNA sequence: TGTGCCAGCTCACCAAGGAATTCCGGCACAGATACGCAGTATTTT.

This clonotype appeared a few times. V usage is TRBV4-3 and J usage is TRBJ1-2; a possible D gene is TRBD1 (5 bases). The CDR3 sequence is 15 residues long. The germline V gene has CDR1 LGHNA and CDR2 YSLEER. Trimming took off 2 bases at V and 3 bases at J, with 13 bases between the two ends. CDR3: CASSQISGGDYGYTF. CDR3 nucleotides: TGCGCCAGCAGCCAAATATCGGGGGGTGACTATGGCTACACCTTC.

This clonotype has just a few counts. The chain has TRBV6-1 and TRBJ2-5; 8 nucleotides match TRBD1. The J segment lost 4 bases and the V segment lost 5 bases, leaving 6 bases of the junction unmatched. This CDR3 comprises 14 residues. Germline CDR1 reads MNHNS; CDR2 reads SASEGT. The CDR3 loop is CASSTGTGGETQYF. The CDR3 coding sequence is TGTGCCAGCAGTACCGGGACAGGCGGAGAGACCCAGTACTTC.

V usage is TRBV19 and J usage is TRBJ1-5; 8 nucleotides agree with TRBD1. The CDR3 is 15 amino acids. V was clipped by 5 bases and J by 4 bases; unmatched bases: 7. Germline lookup yields CDR1 LNHDA and CDR2 SQIVND (reference sequence). The CDR3 sequence is CASSVQTGANQPQHF. The DNA of the CDR3 is TGTGCCAGTAGTGTCCAGACAGGGGCTAATCAGCCCCAGCATTTT.

The chain combines TRBV28 with TRBJ2-3; 10 nucleotides match TRBD1. V lost 8 bases to trimming and J lost 7 bases; unmatched junction nucleotides: 9. The CDR3 length is 14 residues. Germline loops: CDR1 MDHEN, CDR2 SYDVKM. For the CDR3, the DNA is TGTGCCAGCGCTACGGGACAGGGGTGGAATACGCAGTATTTT. This translates into CASATGQGWNTQYF.

This clonotype has at least ten counts. The rearrangement joins TRBV20-1 to TRBJ2-3; D ambiguous. The CDR3 covers 12 residues. V was cut by 3 bases and J by 4 bases, with 8 bases left in between. Germline V gene sequence: CDR1 DFQATT, CDR2 SNEGSKA (reference sequence). CDR3 amino acids: CSARSGADTQYF. DNA of the CDR3: TGCAGTGCTAGGAGTGGCGCAGATACGCAGTATTTT.

This sequence joins TRBV6-1 and TRBJ1-1, with unresolved D. Germline CDR1 reads MNHNS; CDR2 reads SASEGT. This CDR3 has 13 amino acids. V lost 8 bases to trimming and J lost 1 base, with 11 bases between them. CDR3 sequence: CASGPKENTEAFF. Written as DNA, the CDR3 is TGTGCCAGCGGCCCGAAGGAGAACACTGAAGCTTTCTTT.

On this clonotype: A clone one base away is much larger, so this may be a read error. The V gene is TRBV28, the J gene TRBJ2-7; D gene ambiguous. This CDR3 comprises 11 residues. V was cut by 5 bases and J by 9 bases, with 11 bases left in between. Germline CDR1 is MDHEN and CDR2 is SYDVKM. The DNA for the CDR3 is TGTGCCAGCAGTCAGTCGGACGGGCAGTACTTC. It specifies CASSQSDGQYF.

As regards this clonotype: This sequence may be a read error, since a much larger clone differs from it by one base. The chain uses TRBV4-1 and TRBJ1-5; D unclear. The CDR3 runs to 14 residues. Looked up from germline, CDR1 is MGHRA and CDR2 is YSYEKL. The V end was cut by 2 bases, the J end by 7 bases, with 12 bases between. CDR3 loop: CASSQIVVQQPQHF. CDR3 in DNA: TGCGCCAGCAGCCAAATCGTGGTACAGCAGCCCCAGCATTTT.

The V and J genes are TRBV27 and TRBJ2-5; D possibly corresponds to TRBD2 (6 bases). The germline V gene has CDR1 MNHEY and CDR2 SMNVEV (reference sequence). Trimming stripped 3 bases from V and 2 bases from J, with 10 bases between. This CDR3 has 14 residues. The CDR3 reads CASSLGGRQETQYF. The CDR3 DNA reads as TGTGCCAGCAGTTTGGGAGGCAGACAAGAGACCCAGTACTTC.

On this clonotype: The junction does not match germline at one end; this may be a read error. The chain is built from TRBV28 and TRBJ1-2, with D perhaps TRBD1 (5 bases). Germline V gene data show CDR1 as MDHEN and CDR2 as SYDVKM. The CDR3 contains 15 residues. The CDR3 is CASILFGQGSYGYTF. The CDR3 nucleotides read TGTGCCAGCATTTTATTTGGCCAGGGATCGTATGGCTACACCTTC.

This clonotype was seen a few times. The gene calls are TRBV20-1 and TRBJ2-7, with 10 bases that match TRBD2. The CDR3 totals 14 residues. V lost 0 bases and J lost 4; bases outside the gene matches: 3. CDR1 and CDR2 from the germline V gene are DFQATT and SNEGSKA (reference sequence). The CDR3 nucleotides are TGCAGTGCTAGAGACCCTAGCGGGAGTTACGAGCAGTACTTC. Its protein is CSARDPSGSYEQYF.

Comment on this clonotype: The junction departs from the called germline gene at one end, perhaps through a read error. This chain connects TRBV7-6 to TRBJ1-4; the match to TRBD1 covers 7 bases. Germline V CDR1 and CDR2: SGHVS, FNYEAQ. The CDR3 contains 13 residues. CDR3 region: CTSRSTGSEKLFF. In DNA, the CDR3 is TGTACCAGCAGGTCGACAGGGAGTGAAAAACTGTTTTTT. Drawing the rest from reference TRBV7-6 and TRBJ1-4, the complete variable domain is GAGVSQSPRYKVTKRGQDVALRCDPISGHVSLYWYRQALGQGPEFLTYFNYEAQQDKSGLPNDRFSAERPEGSISTLTIQRTEQRDSAMYRCTSRSTGSEKLFFGSGTQLSVL.